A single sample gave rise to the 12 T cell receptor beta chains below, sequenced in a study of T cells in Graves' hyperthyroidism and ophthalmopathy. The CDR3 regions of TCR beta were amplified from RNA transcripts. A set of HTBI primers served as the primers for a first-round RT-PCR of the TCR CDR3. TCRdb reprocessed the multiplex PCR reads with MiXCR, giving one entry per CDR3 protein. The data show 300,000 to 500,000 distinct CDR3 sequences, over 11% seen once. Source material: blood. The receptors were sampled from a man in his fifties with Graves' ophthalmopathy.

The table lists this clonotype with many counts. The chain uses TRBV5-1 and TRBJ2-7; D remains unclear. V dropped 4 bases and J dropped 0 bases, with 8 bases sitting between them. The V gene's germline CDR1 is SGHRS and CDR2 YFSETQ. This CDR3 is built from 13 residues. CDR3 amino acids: CASSVALSYEQYF. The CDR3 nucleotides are TGCGCCAGCAGCGTCGCCCTCTCCTACGAGCAGTACTTC. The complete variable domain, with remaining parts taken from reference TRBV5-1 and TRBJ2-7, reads KAGVTQTPRYLIKTRGQQVTLSCSPISGHRSVSWYQQTPGQGLQFLFEYFSETQRNKGNFPGRFSGRQFSNSRSEMNVSTLELGDSALYLCASSVALSYEQYFGPGTRLTVT.

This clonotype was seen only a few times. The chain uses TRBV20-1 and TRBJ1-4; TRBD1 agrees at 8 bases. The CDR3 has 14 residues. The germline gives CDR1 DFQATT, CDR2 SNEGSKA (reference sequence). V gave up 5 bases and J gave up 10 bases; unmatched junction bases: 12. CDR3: CSAPTGGVDGKLFF. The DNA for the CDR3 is TGCAGTGCTCCCACAGGGGGGGTAGACGGAAAACTGTTTTTT.

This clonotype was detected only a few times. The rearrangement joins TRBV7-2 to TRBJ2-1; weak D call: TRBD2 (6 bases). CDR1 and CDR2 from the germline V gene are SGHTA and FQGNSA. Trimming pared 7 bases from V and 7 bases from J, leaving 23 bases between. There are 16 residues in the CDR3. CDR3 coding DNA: TGTGCCAGCACCAAACGTCATCCAACGGGAGTGAATGAGCAGTTCTTC. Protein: CASTKRHPTGVNEQFF.

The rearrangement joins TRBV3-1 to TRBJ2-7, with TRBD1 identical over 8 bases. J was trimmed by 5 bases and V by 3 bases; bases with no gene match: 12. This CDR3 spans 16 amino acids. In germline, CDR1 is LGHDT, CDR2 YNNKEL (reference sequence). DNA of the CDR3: TGTGCCAGCAGCCAGCCGGCTGGACAGGGAGTCGACGAGCAGTACTTC. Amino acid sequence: CASSQPAGQGVDEQYF.

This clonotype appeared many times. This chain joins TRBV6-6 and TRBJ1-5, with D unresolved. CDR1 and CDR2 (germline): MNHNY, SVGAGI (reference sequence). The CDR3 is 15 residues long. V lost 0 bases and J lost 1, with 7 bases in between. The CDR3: CASSYSVRSNQPQHF. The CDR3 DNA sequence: TGTGCCAGCAGTTACTCCGTGAGGAGCAATCAGCCCCAGCATTTT.

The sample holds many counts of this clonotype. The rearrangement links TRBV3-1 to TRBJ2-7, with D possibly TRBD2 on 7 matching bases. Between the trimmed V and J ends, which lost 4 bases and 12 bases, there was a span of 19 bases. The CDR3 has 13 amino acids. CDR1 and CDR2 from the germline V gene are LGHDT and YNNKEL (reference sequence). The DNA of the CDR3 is TGTGCCAGCAGCCCTGGACAAAGGGGGGGCCCGTACTTC. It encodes CASSPGQRGGPYF.

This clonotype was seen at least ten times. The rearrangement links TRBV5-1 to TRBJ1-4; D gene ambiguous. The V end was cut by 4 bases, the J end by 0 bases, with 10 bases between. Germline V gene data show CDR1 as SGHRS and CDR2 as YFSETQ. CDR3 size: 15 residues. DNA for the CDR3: TGCGCCAGCAGCCTCGAGGTAGCAACTAATGAAAAACTGTTTTTT. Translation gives CASSLEVATNEKLFF. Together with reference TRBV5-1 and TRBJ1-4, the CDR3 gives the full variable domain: KAGVTQTPRYLIKTRGQQVTLSCSPISGHRSVSWYQQTPGQGLQFLFEYFSETQRNKGNFPGRFSGRQFSNSRSEMNVSTLELGDSALYLCASSLEVATNEKLFFGSGTQLSVL.

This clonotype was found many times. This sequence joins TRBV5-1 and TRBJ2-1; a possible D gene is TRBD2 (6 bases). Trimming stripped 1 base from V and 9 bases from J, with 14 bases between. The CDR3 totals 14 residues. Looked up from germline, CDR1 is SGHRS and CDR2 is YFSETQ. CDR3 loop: CASSLLPGGTEQFF. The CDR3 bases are TGCGCCAGCAGCTTGTTGCCTGGGGGGACTGAGCAGTTCTTC.

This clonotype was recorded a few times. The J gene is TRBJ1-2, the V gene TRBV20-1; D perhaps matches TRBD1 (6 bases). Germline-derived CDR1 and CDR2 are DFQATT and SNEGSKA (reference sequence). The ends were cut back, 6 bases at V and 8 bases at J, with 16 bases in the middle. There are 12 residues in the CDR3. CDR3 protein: CSAKQGLRGYTF. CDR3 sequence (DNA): TGCAGTGCAAAACAGGGTCTGCGGGGCTACACCTTC.

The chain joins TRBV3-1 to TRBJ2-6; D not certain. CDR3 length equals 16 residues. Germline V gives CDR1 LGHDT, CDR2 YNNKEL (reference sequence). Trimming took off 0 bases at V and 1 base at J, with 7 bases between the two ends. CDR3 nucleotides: TGTGCCAGCAGCCAAGATACCTGGTCTGGGGCCAACGTCCTGACTTTC. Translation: CASSQDTWSGANVLTF.

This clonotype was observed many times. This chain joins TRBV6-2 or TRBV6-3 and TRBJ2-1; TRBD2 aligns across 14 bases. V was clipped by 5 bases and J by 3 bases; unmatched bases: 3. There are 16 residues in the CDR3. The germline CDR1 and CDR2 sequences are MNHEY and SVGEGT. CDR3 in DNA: TGTGCCAGCAGTAACGGACTAGCGGGAGGCTACAATGAGCAGTTCTTC. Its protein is CASSNGLAGGYNEQFF.

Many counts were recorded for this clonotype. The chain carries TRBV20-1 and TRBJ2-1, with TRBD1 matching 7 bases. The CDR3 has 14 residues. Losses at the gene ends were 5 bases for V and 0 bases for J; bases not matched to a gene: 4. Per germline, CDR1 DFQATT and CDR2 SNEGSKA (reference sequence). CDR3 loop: CSAGQVSSYNEQFF. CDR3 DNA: TGCAGTGCTGGACAGGTTAGCTCCTACAATGAGCAGTTCTTC.